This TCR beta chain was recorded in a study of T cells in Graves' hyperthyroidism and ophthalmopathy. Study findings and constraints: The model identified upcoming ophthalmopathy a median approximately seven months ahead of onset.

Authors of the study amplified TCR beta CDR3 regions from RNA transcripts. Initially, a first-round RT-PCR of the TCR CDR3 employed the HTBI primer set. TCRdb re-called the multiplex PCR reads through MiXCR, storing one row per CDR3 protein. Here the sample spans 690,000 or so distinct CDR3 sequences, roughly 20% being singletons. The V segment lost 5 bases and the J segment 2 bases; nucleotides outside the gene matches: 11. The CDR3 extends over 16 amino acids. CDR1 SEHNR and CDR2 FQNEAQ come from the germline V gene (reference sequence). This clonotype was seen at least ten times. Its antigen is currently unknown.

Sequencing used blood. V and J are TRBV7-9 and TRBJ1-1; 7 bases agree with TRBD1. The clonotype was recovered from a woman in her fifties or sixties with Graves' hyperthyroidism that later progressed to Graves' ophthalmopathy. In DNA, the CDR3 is TGTGCCAGCAGCGACGACAGGGACCTCCGAAACACTGAAGCTTTCTTT. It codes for CASSDDRDLRNTEAFF.